These 10 T cell receptor beta chains were sequenced from one sample in a study of CD8 T cells in ankylosing spondylitis. TCRdb ran MiXCR on the 5' RACE reads and lists one entry per CDR3 protein. The data hold some 130,000 distinct CDR3 sequences, with 7.3% observed a single time. The sample was blood, either unsorted or a sorted T cell fraction (not recorded which). All receptors come from a female donor with ankylosing spondylitis or in good health (not recorded which).

This clonotype showed up many times. The rearrangement uses TRBV5-1 and TRBJ2-2, with 10 bases that match TRBD1. This CDR3 region has 16 residues. Germline V gene lookup returns CDR1 SGHRS and CDR2 YFSETQ. The trim removed 4 bases at V and 4 bases at J, leaving 7 bases unmatched. This chain's CDR3 is CASSPNGQGVTGELFF. The CDR3 bases are TGCGCCAGCAGCCCGAACGGACAGGGGGTCACCGGGGAGCTGTTTTTT.

V and J are TRBV7-3 and TRBJ2-1; D may be TRBD1 (6 bases). The CDR3 covers 12 residues. V was trimmed by 3 bases and J by 10 bases, leaving 10 bases between them. Germline CDR1 is SGHTA and CDR2 is FQGTGA. As DNA, the CDR3 is TGTGCCAGCAGCTTGGGACAAGACGAGCAGTTCTTC. Translating it yields CASSLGQDEQFF. The full variable domain, completed using reference TRBV7-3 and TRBJ2-1, is GAGVSQTPSNKVTEKGKYVELRCDPISGHTALYWYRQSLGQGPEFLIYFQGTGAADDSGLPNDRFFAVRPEGSVSTLKIQRTERGDSAVYLCASSLGQDEQFFGPGTRLTVL.

This clonotype has at least ten counts. The chain uses TRBV11-1 and TRBJ2-1, with 8 bases matching TRBD2. Germline-derived CDR1 and CDR2 are SGHAT and FQDESV (reference sequence). The CDR3 spans 16 residues. Germline trimming cut 3 bases from V and 6 bases from J; bases unmatched to any gene: 10. CDR3 loop: CASSFPRGGLINEQFF. CDR3 nucleotides: TGTGCCAGCAGCTTTCCCCGGGGGGGCCTGATCAATGAGCAGTTCTTC.

This clonotype was detected many times. The chain couples TRBV15 to TRBJ1-1; D not certain. Trimming shortened V by 2 bases and J by 5 bases, and 3 bases separated the two germline ends. CDR3 length: 11 amino acids. Per germline, CDR1 LNHNV and CDR2 YYDKDF (reference sequence). CDR3 region: CATSRTTEAFF. CDR3 nucleotides: TGTGCCACCAGCAGAACGACTGAAGCTTTCTTT.

This clonotype was seen repeatedly, ten times or more. The V call is TRBV6-1, the J call TRBJ2-6; no reliable D call. Between the trimmed V and J ends, which lost 1 base and 3 bases, there was a span of 4 bases. Germline V CDR1 and CDR2: MNHNS, SASEGT. This CDR3 comprises 14 residues. This chain's CDR3 is CASSEGFGANVLTF. In DNA, the CDR3 is TGTGCCAGCAGTGAAGGGTTTGGGGCCAACGTCCTGACTTTC.

The table lists this clonotype with many counts. V gene TRBV5-1 combines with J gene TRBJ2-1, with D possibly being TRBD2 (5 bases). V was trimmed by 4 bases and J by 4 bases, leaving 18 bases between them. Per the germline V gene, CDR1 is SGHRS and CDR2 is YFSETQ. CDR3 length: 16 residues. The CDR3 DNA follows: TGCGCCAGCAGCGAGGGAGTTCCCTCCTTTTACAATGAGCAGTTCTTC. Amino acids: CASSEGVPSFYNEQFF.

Many counts were recorded for this clonotype. This sequence joins TRBV2 and TRBJ2-1, with D maybe TRBD1 (5 bases). CDR3 length: 15 amino acids. The V end was cut by 3 bases, the J end by 0 bases, with 9 bases between. The germline V gene encodes CDR1 SNHLY and CDR2 FYNNEI. In DNA form, the CDR3 reads TGTGCCAGCAGTGAGCAGGGCCTCTCCTACAATGAGCAGTTCTTC. Translation: CASSEQGLSYNEQFF.

This clonotype was recorded many times. The chain combines TRBV7-9 with TRBJ2-7; D remains unclear. The CDR3 runs to 15 residues. V was cut by 3 bases and J by 5 bases, with 17 bases left in between. Germline loops: CDR1 SEHNR, CDR2 FQNEAQ (reference sequence). The CDR3 region is CASSFDPGLGNEQYF. CDR3 DNA sequence: TGTGCCAGCAGCTTCGATCCGGGCCTCGGCAACGAGCAGTACTTC.

The sample holds many counts of this clonotype. This chain uses TRBV12-3 or TRBV12-4 with TRBJ2-1; either TRBD1 or TRBD2 may supply D (6 bases each). This CDR3 spans 12 amino acids. V lost 6 bases, J lost 9 bases, and 12 bases lay in between. The DNA of the CDR3 is TGTGCCAGCAGGTCGGGGGCGGGTGAGCAGTTCTTC. It translates to CASRSGAGEQFF.

The chain recombines TRBV3-1 with TRBJ1-1, with 8 positions matching TRBD1. The CDR3 has 15 amino acids. J lost 1 base, V lost 4 bases, and 5 bases had no gene match. The germline CDR1 and CDR2 sequences are LGHDT and YNNKEL (reference sequence). This chain's CDR3 is CASSPSDRGNTEAFF. CDR3 bases: TGTGCCAGCAGCCCATCCGACAGGGGGAACACTGAAGCTTTCTTT.